This T cell receptor (beta chain) was recovered during a study of identifying expanded T cells in peripheral blood. V shed 7 bases and J shed 2 bases, with 13 bases lying between them. This CDR3 comprises 14 residues. CDR1 is SNHLY and CDR2 is FYNNEI in the germline V gene. Clones were sequenced by immunoSEQ multiplex PCR, and TCRdb holds only the in-frame ones, with some missing. The sample shows more than 85,000 clones, about 87% of them seen only once. With regard to this clone: The antigen is not known.

Study-wide points: Over two and four weeks, about 15 and 18 clones changed, versus around 1.2 between replicates.

The sequence came from a person aged 18 to 75 in good health. The material sequenced was blood. The chain joins TRBV2 to TRBJ2-3; no firm D call. In DNA, the CDR3 is TGTGCCAGCAAGTTTGGCAGGTCCACAGATACGCAGTATTTT. Its protein is CASKFGRSTDTQYF.